This T cell receptor beta chain was sequenced during a study of T cell responses to AZD1222 COVID-19 vaccine. Study background: Doses given second, at about 4 or about 12 weeks, were pooled.

In germline, CDR1 is LNHDA, CDR2 SQIVND (reference sequence). This CDR3 has 16 residues. The junction had 8 bases not matched to a gene; V was cut back by 6 bases and J by 2 bases. Produced via immunoSEQ multiplex PCR; TCRdb's table is partial and in-frame only. The profile shows 90,000 to 100,000 clones, 87% of them singletons. General study findings and limits: A mostly white British donor set with more females was recruited, and clonal diversity was possibly underestimated. The number of AZD1222 recipients seropositive at baseline was only five or six.

As concerns this clone: Antigen specificity is unknown.

The chain has TRBV19 and TRBJ1-3; TRBD1 aligns across 9 bases. The receptor was isolated from an adult in good health. This sample comprised peripheral blood, obtained on day 0 of AZD1222 vaccination. The CDR3 DNA follows: TGTGCCAGTAGCAAAGACAGGGGGAGAGCTGGAAACACCATATATTTT. This gives the protein CASSKDRGRAGNTIYF.